The subject of this entry is one T cell receptor (beta chain). MiXCR, applied by TCRdb to the 5' RACE reads, yields one record per CDR3 protein. The table includes 250,000 to 300,000 distinct CDR3 sequences, approximately 20% detected once. This entry belongs to a study of CD8 T cells in ankylosing spondylitis. The V end lost 0 bases, the J end lost 3 bases, and 10 bases lay between the germline ends. Germline V CDR1 and CDR2: SGDLS, YYNGEE. The CDR3 runs 15 residues. This sequence joins TRBV9 and TRBJ1-5; tentatively, D is TRBD1 (6 bases). The sequence derives from a male donor with ankylosing spondylitis or in good health (not recorded which). The specimen sequenced was blood, either unsorted or a sorted T cell fraction (not recorded which). CDR3 protein: CASSVGGAVNQPQHF. In DNA form, the CDR3 reads TGTGCCAGCAGCGTAGGGGGGGCTGTCAATCAGCCCCAGCATTTT.